A single sample gave rise to the 30 T cell receptor beta chains below, sequenced in a study of PD-L1 blockade in urothelial cancer. TCRdb's table, derived via immunoSEQ multiplex PCR, lists solely in-frame clones and lacks some. The table includes more than 50,000 clones, approximately 80% detected once. The starting material was PBMCs, obtained around atezolizumab (anti-PD-L1) treatment. These receptors were taken from a man between 65 and 85 years old with urothelial cancer.

This rearrangement joins TRBV9 to TRBJ2-7; D not resolved. This CDR3 is built from 15 residues. Germline V gene data show CDR1 as SGDLS and CDR2 as YYNGEE. V was pared by 0 bases and J by 0 bases, with 10 bases between. CDR3 sequence: CASSVDPFSSYEQYF. CDR3 coding DNA: TGTGCCAGCAGCGTAGACCCTTTCAGCTCCTACGAGCAGTACTTC.

The V and J genes are TRBV7-6 and TRBJ2-5; D is uncertain. Germline V lookup: CDR1 SGHVS, CDR2 FNYEAQ. Deletions cut 4 bases from V and 5 bases from J, with 8 bases between. There are 12 residues in the CDR3. The CDR3 region is CASSSLQETQYF. For the CDR3, the DNA is TGTGCCAGCAGCTCCTTACAGGAGACCCAGTACTTC.

The chain links TRBV5-4 to TRBJ2-3; 10 bases align to TRBD2. CDR1 and CDR2 (germline): SGHNT, YYREEE (reference sequence). The length of the CDR3 is 17 residues. With 7 bases clipped from V and 7 bases from J, the junction kept 18 bases outside the gene matches. The CDR3 DNA sequence: TGTGCCAGCGGCTCTGGGCTAGCGGGAGTTTATGCAAATACGCAGTATTTT. Translation: CASGSGLAGVYANTQYF.

The table lists this clone with a count of one. This sequence joins TRBV18 and TRBJ2-5; no clear D. This CDR3 has 14 residues. CDR1 KGHSH and CDR2 LQKENI come from the germline V gene. Trimming left V 0 bases short and J 7 bases short, with 12 bases between. This CDR3 is CASSPPNQEGTQYF. CDR3 DNA: TGTGCCAGCTCACCACCGAACCAGGAAGGGACCCAGTACTTC.

This chain uses TRBV6-6 with TRBJ1-5; D call uncertain. Germline lookup yields CDR1 MNHNY and CDR2 SVGAGI (reference sequence). This CDR3 spans 16 amino acids. V was clipped by 7 bases and J by 6 bases, with 22 bases between them. Here the CDR3 reads CASTTLGGSGAQPQHF. DNA of the CDR3: TGTGCCAGCACCACCCTGGGTGGTAGCGGCGCTCAGCCCCAGCATTTT.

The gene calls are TRBV9 and TRBJ2-7; 8 nucleotides line up with TRBD1. V dropped 4 bases and J dropped 9; count of bases not matched to a gene: 12. Germline lookup yields CDR1 SGDLS and CDR2 YYNGEE. The CDR3 is 14 residues long. The CDR3 DNA sequence: TGTGCCAGCAGCCCGACCCCGGACAGGGCCGGGCAGTACTTC. It yields the protein CASSPTPDRAGQYF.

The sample holds one count of this clone. This rearrangement joins TRBV28 to TRBJ1-2; D gene uncertain. The CDR3 has 11 amino acids. The germline gives CDR1 MDHEN, CDR2 SYDVKM. Trimming shortened V by 4 bases and J by 7 bases, and 7 bases separated the two germline ends. The CDR3 region is CASSWAGGYTF. CDR3 nucleotide sequence: TGTGCCAGCAGTTGGGCTGGTGGCTACACCTTC.

In this sample, this clone turned up once. The chain links TRBV28 to TRBJ1-1; the D is unclear. Trimming shortened V by 2 bases and J by 1 base, and 5 bases separated the two germline ends. The germline gives CDR1 MDHEN, CDR2 SYDVKM. This CDR3 is built from 13 residues. CDR3 DNA sequence: TGTGCCAGCAGTTTAACAGCGAACACTGAAGCTTTCTTT. Translated, it gives CASSLTANTEAFF.

The V and J genes are TRBV19 and TRBJ2-1, with D tentatively TRBD2 (5 bases). Germline CDR1 reads LNHDA; CDR2 reads SQIVND (reference sequence). CDR3 length: 12 residues. Trimming removed 3 bases at V and 10 bases at J, with 10 bases between. In nucleotides, the CDR3 is TGTGCCAGTAGTATGAGGGCCGACGAGCAGTTCTTC. It codes for CASSMRADEQFF. The whole variable domain, remainder taken from reference TRBV19 and TRBJ2-1, is DGGITQSPKYLFRKEGQNVTLSCEQNLNHDAMYWYRQDPGQGLRLIYYSQIVNDFQKGDIAEGYSVSREKKESFPLTVTSAQKNPTAFYLCASSMRADEQFFGPGTRLTVL.

The chain uses TRBV27 and TRBJ2-6; D call uncertain. The CDR3 is made up of 13 amino acids. Germline CDR1 MNHEY, CDR2 SMNVEV (reference sequence). Trimming took 8 bases from V and 0 from J, leaving 5 bases between them. The CDR3 loop reads CASQASGANVLTF. As DNA, the CDR3 is TGTGCCAGCCAGGCCTCTGGGGCCAACGTCCTGACTTTC.

The chain employs TRBV6-1 and TRBJ2-3, with D unresolved. CDR1 is MNHNS and CDR2 is SASEGT in the germline V gene. The CDR3 runs 14 residues. Trimming shortened V by 7 bases and J by 2 bases, and 13 bases separated the two germline ends. CDR3 region: CASTRGGYTDTQYF. CDR3 nucleotides: TGTGCCAGCACTAGAGGCGGATACACAGATACGCAGTATTTT.

This clone was detected a few times. V usage is TRBV30 and J usage is TRBJ1-1, with D uncertain. Germline assignment: CDR1 GTSNPN and CDR2 SVGIG (reference sequence). Trimming took 4 bases from V and 0 from J, leaving 9 bases between them. The CDR3 runs to 13 residues. CDR3 DNA sequence: TGTGCCTGGACGGTGAGGTTGAACACTGAAGCTTTCTTT. Protein product: CAWTVRLNTEAFF.

CDR3 bases: TGTGCCACCAGCAGAGAGGGGAGGAGCACAGATACGCAGTATTTT. It encodes CATSREGRSTDTQYF. This chain connects TRBV15 to TRBJ2-3; possible D gene TRBD2, 6 bases. V was clipped by 0 bases and J by 0 bases, with 7 bases between them. The CDR3 totals 15 residues. Germline V CDR1 and CDR2: LNHNV, YYDKDF (reference sequence).

The chain carries TRBV6-5 and TRBJ2-2, with TRBD1 identical over 8 bases. The CDR3 sequence is 15 residues long. J was trimmed by 6 bases and V by 7 bases; bases with no gene match: 10. Germline V gene data show CDR1 as MNHEY and CDR2 as SVGAGI. This chain's CDR3 is CASTPVNRGSGELFF. The CDR3 nucleotides read TGTGCCAGCACCCCGGTGAACAGGGGGTCCGGGGAGCTGTTTTTT.

The chain uses TRBV5-1 and TRBJ2-3, with a weak D call TRBD2 (5 bases). V gave up 0 bases and J gave up 0 bases, with 8 bases separating them. The V gene's germline CDR1 is SGHRS and CDR2 YFSETQ. The CDR3 sequence is 15 residues long. This chain's CDR3 is CASSLVGGSTDTQYF. The DNA for the CDR3 is TGCGCCAGCAGCTTGGTCGGCGGGAGCACAGATACGCAGTATTTT.

The chain is built from TRBV7-3 and TRBJ1-1, with TRBD1 identical over 8 bases. In germline, CDR1 is SGHTA, CDR2 FQGTGA. V lost 4 bases to trimming and J lost 4 bases; unmatched junction nucleotides: 5. This CDR3 has 14 residues. The DNA of the CDR3 is TGTGCCAGCAGCTCCTCAGGGGGCGGCACTGAAGCTTTCTTT. Translation gives CASSSSGGGTEAFF.

The chain couples TRBV28 to TRBJ2-7, with 9 bases matching TRBD1. The CDR3 extends over 14 amino acids. From germline, CDR1 is MDHEN and CDR2 SYDVKM. Trimming took 10 bases from V and 4 from J; bases not matched to a gene: 11. The CDR3 spells CATWQGQGLYEQYF. CDR3 in DNA: TGTGCCACCTGGCAGGGACAGGGACTATACGAGCAGTACTTC. The full variable domain, its missing parts supplied by reference TRBV28 and TRBJ2-7, is DVKVTQSSRYLVKRTGEKVFLECVQDMDHENMFWYRQDPGLGLRLIYFSYDVKMKEKGDIPEGYSVSREKKERFSLILESASTNQTSMYLCATWQGQGLYEQYFGPGTRLTVT.

As concerns this clone: Different DNA sequences within this sample yield the same CDR3. V gene TRBV5-1 combines with J gene TRBJ1-3, with D tentatively TRBD1 (5 bases). There are 14 residues in the CDR3. Germline V gene data show CDR1 as SGHRS and CDR2 as YFSETQ. Trimming pared 2 bases from V and 4 bases from J, leaving 10 bases between. CDR3 sequence (DNA): TGCGCCAGCAGCTTAGGACAAATCGGAAACACCATATATTTT. Translation gives CASSLGQIGNTIYF.

The chain joins TRBV5-1 to TRBJ2-5; the match to TRBD2 covers 9 bases. CDR3 length: 16 amino acids. From germline, CDR1 is SGHRS and CDR2 YFSETQ. V shed 0 bases, J shed 2 bases, and the junction held 5 bases outside the gene matches. This chain's CDR3 is CASSLDPLAGQETQYF. In nucleotides, the CDR3 is TGCGCCAGCAGCTTGGATCCTCTAGCGGGGCAAGAGACCCAGTACTTC. Using reference TRBV5-1 and TRBJ2-5 for the parts outside the CDR3, the full variable domain is KAGVTQTPRYLIKTRGQQVTLSCSPISGHRSVSWYQQTPGQGLQFLFEYFSETQRNKGNFPGRFSGRQFSNSRSEMNVSTLELGDSALYLCASSLDPLAGQETQYFGPGTRLLVL.

CDR3 nucleotides: TGTGCCAGTAGTCCCCAGACTAGCGGGCCCGGAGCCAAAAACATTCAGTACTTC. It specifies CASSPQTSGPGAKNIQYF. This sequence joins TRBV19 and TRBJ2-4; TRBD2 aligns across 10 bases. The CDR3 is made up of 18 amino acids. With V trimmed by 5 bases and J by 0 bases, 10 bases remained unmatched. Germline V gene lookup returns CDR1 LNHDA and CDR2 SQIVND (reference sequence).

V is TRBV15 and J is TRBJ2-5; 8 bases line up with TRBD1. This CDR3 region has 15 residues. V shed 9 bases, J shed 2 bases, and the junction held 11 bases outside the gene matches. Per germline, CDR1 LNHNV and CDR2 YYDKDF (reference sequence). The CDR3 nucleotides read TGTGCCACAAGAGGGGGACAGGCCCTACAAGAGACCCAGTACTTC. It translates to CATRGGQALQETQYF.

The CDR3 reads CAWNQQVTTEAFF. CDR3 nucleotides: TGTGCCTGGAATCAACAGGTCACCACTGAAGCTTTCTTT. The J gene is TRBJ1-1, the V gene TRBV30, with D perhaps matching TRBD1 (5 bases). Germline lookup yields CDR1 GTSNPN and CDR2 SVGIG (reference sequence). The V and J ends lost 4 bases and 4 bases respectively, with 13 bases between them. This CDR3 has 13 residues. The variable domain in full, completed from reference TRBV30 and TRBJ1-1, reads SQTIHQWPATLVQPVGSPLSLECTVEGTSNPNLYWYRQAAGRGLQLLFYSVGIGQISSEVPQNLSASRPQDRQFILSSKKLLLSDSGFYLCAWNQQVTTEAFFGQGTRLTVV.

The J gene is TRBJ1-3, the V gene TRBV7-2; perhaps TRBD1 as D (6 bases). The CDR3 covers 16 residues. V lost 6 bases to trimming and J lost 3 bases, with 18 bases between them. The germline V gene encodes CDR1 SGHTA and CDR2 FQGNSA. The CDR3 here is CASRPGRDNGGNTIYF. The CDR3 nucleotides are TGTGCCAGCAGGCCAGGGAGGGACAACGGTGGAAACACCATATATTTT.

The chain is built from TRBV5-1 and TRBJ2-3; possibly TRBD1 for D (6 bases). Germline V gives CDR1 SGHRS, CDR2 YFSETQ. The V end was cut by 0 bases, the J end by 2 bases, with 13 bases between. This CDR3 spans 16 amino acids. The CDR3 DNA reads TGCGCCAGCAGCTTGGATGGGGGCCTCGCCACAGATACGCAGTATTTT. Residues: CASSLDGGLATDTQYF.

The chain carries TRBV28 and TRBJ1-1; D is undetermined. Germline V gene data show CDR1 as MDHEN and CDR2 as SYDVKM. The V end was cut by 3 bases, the J end by 2 bases, with 19 bases between. This CDR3 comprises 17 residues. The CDR3 region has the DNA TGTGCCAGCAGTTTCCTAGCAGAACCCTTACCCAACACTGAAGCTTTCTTT. Its protein is CASSFLAEPLPNTEAFF.

The chain joins TRBV6-1 to TRBJ1-2, with a possible D match to TRBD1 (5 bases). V was cut by 4 bases and J by 5 bases, with 11 bases left in between. Germline assignment: CDR1 MNHNS and CDR2 SASEGT. The CDR3 is 13 residues long. CDR3 sequence: CASSVTGSYGYTF. DNA for the CDR3: TGTGCCAGCAGTGTTACAGGTTCTTATGGCTACACCTTC.

V is TRBV4-2 and J is TRBJ2-3; 8 positions match TRBD2. CDR1 and CDR2 (germline): LGHNA, YNFKEQ. The CDR3 is made up of 16 amino acids. V lost 1 base to trimming and J lost 4 bases; unmatched junction nucleotides: 7. CDR3 DNA: TGTGCCAGCAGCCAAGGGAATAGCGGGATGGCAGATACGCAGTATTTT. This sequence encodes CASSQGNSGMADTQYF.

The rearrangement links TRBV30 to TRBJ1-5, with 7 bases fitting TRBD1. The CDR3 covers 14 residues. The junction had 8 bases not matched to a gene; V was cut back by 3 bases and J by 6 bases. Germline CDR1 reads GTSNPN; CDR2 reads SVGIG (reference sequence). The CDR3 DNA reads as TGTGCCTGGAGCAAGGACAGGACCGGTCAGCCCCAGCATTTT. It codes for CAWSKDRTGQPQHF.

The chain is built from TRBV19 and TRBJ2-1, with TRBD1 matching over 8 bases. The CDR3 has 15 amino acids. The J segment lost 6 bases and the V segment lost 6 bases, leaving 10 bases of the junction unmatched. The germline V gene has CDR1 LNHDA and CDR2 SQIVND (reference sequence). Here the CDR3 DNA reads TGTGCCAGTAGCCTACCCCGGGACAGGTCCAATGAGCAGTTCTTC. Amino acids: CASSLPRDRSNEQFF.

This rearrangement joins TRBV2 to TRBJ2-7; 10 bases line up with TRBD2. CDR1 and CDR2 from the germline V gene are SNHLY and FYNNEI. There are 15 residues in the CDR3. V shed 8 bases, J shed 1 base, and the junction held 8 bases outside the gene matches. Here the CDR3 DNA reads TGTGCCAGCGGAGCGGGAGGGCGATTGTCCTACGAGCAGTACTTC. Encoded protein: CASGAGGRLSYEQYF.